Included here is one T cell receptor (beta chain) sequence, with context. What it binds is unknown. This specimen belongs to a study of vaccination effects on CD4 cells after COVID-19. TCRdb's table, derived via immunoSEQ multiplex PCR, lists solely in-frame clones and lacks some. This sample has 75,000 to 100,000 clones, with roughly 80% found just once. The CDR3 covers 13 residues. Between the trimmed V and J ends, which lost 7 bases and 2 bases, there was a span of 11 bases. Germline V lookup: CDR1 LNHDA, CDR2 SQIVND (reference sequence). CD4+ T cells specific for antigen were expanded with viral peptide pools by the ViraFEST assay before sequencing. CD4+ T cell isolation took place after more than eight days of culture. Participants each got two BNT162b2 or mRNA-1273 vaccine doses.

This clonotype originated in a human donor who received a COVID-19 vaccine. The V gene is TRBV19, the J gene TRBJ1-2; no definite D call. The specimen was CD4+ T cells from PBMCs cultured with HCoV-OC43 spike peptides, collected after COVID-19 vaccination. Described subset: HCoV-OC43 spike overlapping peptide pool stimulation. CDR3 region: CASNGRANYGYTF. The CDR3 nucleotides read TGTGCCAGTAACGGCAGAGCCAACTATGGCTACACCTTC.